This T cell receptor beta chain appears in the sequencing data of a study of glioma-infiltrating T cells. Germline V gene lookup returns CDR1 DFQATT and CDR2 SNEGSKA (reference sequence). This CDR3 region has 13 residues. V gave up 6 bases and J gave up 2 bases; unmatched junction bases: 5. Broader study findings: Non-neoplastic patients had below-expected tissue-blood divergence, while all gliomas exceeded expectation.

Amplification of TCR alpha and beta CDR3 regions from RNA used iRepertoire nested multiplex PCR. Input was 100-400 ng of tissue mRNA or PBMC total RNA. TCRdb itself ran the multiplex PCR reads through MiXCR, one entry per CDR3 protein. Of over 120,000 distinct CDR3 sequences in the sample, 30% to 40% were seen once. About this clonotype itself: No antigen is known for it.

This receptor was identified in a human donor with low-grade glioma or glioblastoma, undergoing nonglioma brain surgery, or in good health (not recorded which). This sequence joins TRBV20-1 and TRBJ1-2; 8 bases fit TRBD1. The specimen sequenced was glioma tissue, nonneoplastic brain tissue, or PBMCs (not recorded which). The CDR3 region is CSARDRSNYGYTF. CDR3 DNA: TGCAGTGCGCGGGACAGGTCAAACTATGGCTACACCTTC.